This T cell receptor (beta chain) came from a study of human T cells and chemical hapten exposure. At the level of the study: Variability of per-sample TCR yields stemmed mainly from small differences in pooled library volume.

Germline lookup yields CDR1 MGHDK and CDR2 SYGVNS. V was clipped by 2 bases and J by 5 bases; unmatched bases: 10. The CDR3 runs 17 residues. TCRdb recomputed calls from the RACE reads with MiXCR, one row per CDR3 protein. The data hold about 380,000 distinct CDR3 sequences, with 5% to 6.5% observed a single time. Findings and limits, study-wide: While controls formed fewer of them, expanded TCRs formed significantly more large CDR3 similarity clusters.

This clonotype has more than one count but fewer than ten. Its antigen is currently unknown. The time point is: pre-sensitization, week 0. The treatment is: therapeutic diphenylcyclopropenone sensitization with weekly scalp DPC. Prior to each patch test being applied, blood was drawn. The study extracted total RNA from unfractionated whole blood. The chain recombines TRBV25-1 with TRBJ2-1, with TRBD2 matching 9 bases. Material: whole blood, obtained in connection with sensitization to the hapten diphenylcyclopropenone (DPC). The receptor comes from a woman aged 45 to 65 with alopecia areata. Some clones in this sample may be carry-over from other donors' samples. The CDR3 reads CASSEEGRTSGHNEQFF. The CDR3 DNA is TGTGCCAGCAGTGAAGAGGGCCGAACTAGCGGGCACAATGAGCAGTTCTTC. Based on the CDR3 plus reference TRBV25-1 and TRBJ2-1, the full variable domain is EADIYQTPRYLVIGTGKKITLECSQTMGHDKMYWYQQDPGMELHLIHYSYGVNSTEKGDLSSESTVSRIRTEHFPLTLESARPSHTSQYLCASSEEGRTSGHNEQFFGPGTRLTVL.